The sequence of this TCR beta chain was determined in a study of blood T cells in healthy people across ages. General study points: When set beside aged donors, long-lived donors presented more naive CD4+ cells and higher diversity.

Investigators took about 10 milliliters of peripheral blood from every donor. Per sample, at least 5 micrograms of total RNA were extracted. On this clonotype itself: Its antigen is currently unknown.

Together with a sample-barcoded 5' primer, a J-beta primer mix was included in a second PCR lasting about 6 to 11 cycles. Each sample yielded at least 3 million CDR3-containing paired-end reads. From the 5' RACE reads, TCRdb called clonotypes with MiXCR, one entry per CDR3 protein. The sample includes approximately 1.5 million distinct CDR3 sequences, approximately 39% seen only once; the top ten take about 4.1%. V shed 6 bases and J shed 2 bases, with 14 bases lying between them. Germline V gene sequence: CDR1 MNHNY, CDR2 SVGAGI (reference sequence). The CDR3 spans 14 residues. The receptor comes from a woman under 30 in good health. The chain links TRBV6-6 to TRBJ2-7; D might be TRBD1 (5 bases). Sequenced: blood. CDR3 sequence: CASSAGYATYEQYF. The DNA for the CDR3 is TGTGCCAGCAGCGCAGGGTACGCGACCTACGAGCAGTACTTC.